One TCR beta chain is described in this entry. The PCR employed 60 Vbeta primers together with 13 Jbeta primers. The protocol was immunoSEQ multiplex PCR, while the TCRdb copy is restricted to in-frame clones and leaves out a portion. The data contain roughly 150,000 clones, around two thirds of them seen just once; the ten biggest clones take up around 9.3%. Germline V CDR1 and CDR2: SGHRS, YFSETQ. The CDR3 runs 15 residues. The data were obtained in a study of cytomegalovirus exposure and HLA in healthy donors. The chain recombines TRBV5-1 with TRBJ2-5; 8 nucleotides align to TRBD1. The DNA end favors TRBJ2-7, so the J call may be wrong. The clonotype was recovered from a man aged 25 to 40 in good health and CMV-seropositive. The sequenced material came from PBMCs. The CDR3 here is CASSDQTGDLYEQYF. CDR3 in DNA: TGCGCCAGCAGCGACCAGACAGGGGACCTCTACGAGCAGTACTTC.